This entry lists 31 T cell receptor beta chains sequenced from one sample in a study of PD-1 blockade in classical Hodgkin lymphoma (dated by TCRdb to between 2020 and 2021). Libraries were made using the immunoSEQ multiplex PCR assay. Drawn from immuneACCESS, this table holds only the in-frame rearrangements with V and J called that TCRdb kept. Clones are partly lost; checked studies trace under half to an unresolved V gene and leave the rest unexplained. The sample has tens of thousands of clones on record, over 80% of them singletons. About 18% of the sample is held by the ten biggest clonotypes. Sample time point, as interpreted from the label and publication: cycle 4 day 1 (C4D1), after 6 weeks of nivolumab. All trial patients had relapsed after autologous stem cell transplantation, with cohorts A, B and C differing in prior brentuximab vedotin exposure. Source: peripheral blood mononuclear cells (PBMCs), taken before the fourth cycle of nivolumab. The receptors stem from a human donor with classical Hodgkin lymphoma.

The rearrangement uses TRBV10-3 and TRBJ1-2; TRBD1 agrees at 8 bases. The J segment lost 0 bases and the V segment lost 10 bases, leaving 7 bases of the junction unmatched. The germline gives CDR1 ENHRY, CDR2 SYGVKD. CDR3 length: 14 residues. CDR3 sequence reads: CATTGQASNYGYTF. The CDR3 coding sequence is TGTGCCACGACGGGACAGGCTTCTAACTATGGCTACACCTTC.

Only a few counts were recorded for this clone. V gene TRBV6-1 combines with J gene TRBJ2-1, with D possibly TRBD1 on 6 matching bases. The germline gives CDR1 MNHNS, CDR2 SASEGT. Trimming cost V 7 bases and J 5 bases, with 12 bases left between them. This CDR3 spans 13 amino acids. The DNA of the CDR3 is TGTGCCAGCAATCAGGGGCCAAACAATGAGCAGTTCTTC. This codes for CASNQGPNNEQFF.

This clone was counted a few times. Other DNA sequences in the sample encode the same CDR3. V gene TRBV5-1 combines with J gene TRBJ1-5; D gene unclear. The CDR3 contains 13 residues. V was cut by 4 bases and J by 5 bases, with 10 bases left in between. The germline CDR1 and CDR2 sequences are SGHRS and YFSETQ. CDR3 coding DNA: TGCGCCAGCAGCCTGGCCGGGGATCAGCCCCAGCATTTT. This encodes CASSLAGDQPQHF.

This clone has a single count. The chain carries TRBV2 and TRBJ2-1; a weak D match, TRBD2 (6 bases). The CDR3 length is 16 residues. V was shortened by 1 base and J by 4 bases, with 14 bases between the two germline ends. The germline V gene encodes CDR1 SNHLY and CDR2 FYNNEI. DNA for the CDR3: TGTGCCAGCAGTGAAGTTGGGGGACTCCGATACAATGAGCAGTTCTTC. Translated, it gives CASSEVGGLRYNEQFF.

The rearrangement uses TRBV27 and TRBJ1-1, with 7 bases that match TRBD1. Germline V gene sequence: CDR1 MNHEY, CDR2 SMNVEV (reference sequence). This CDR3 has 14 residues. Trimming cost V 4 bases and J 2 bases; bases outside gene matches: 4. CDR3: CASSWTGFNTEAFF. The CDR3 DNA reads TGTGCCAGCAGTTGGACAGGCTTCAACACTGAAGCTTTCTTT.

DNA for the CDR3: TGTGCCAGCAGCTTAGAGGCGGCGAACACTGAAGCTTTCTTT. Its protein product is CASSLEAANTEAFF. The chain is built from TRBV7-8 and TRBJ1-1; D remains ambiguous. CDR1 and CDR2 (germline): SGHVS, FQNEAQ. V lost 1 base and J 1 base, leaving 7 bases between the germline ends. The CDR3 consists of 14 residues.

In the case of this clone: The junction does not match germline at one end; this may be a read error. This chain uses TRBV28 with TRBJ1-5, with TRBD1 identical over 12 bases. This CDR3 has 11 amino acids. Germline V gives CDR1 MDHEN, CDR2 SYDVKM. This CDR3 is CASRNAGQGAF. CDR3 DNA sequence: TGTGCCAGCAGGAACGCGGGACAGGGGGCTTTT.

The rearrangement uses TRBV19 and TRBJ1-1; D not resolved. CDR1 and CDR2 from the germline V gene are LNHDA and SQIVND (reference sequence). The V end was cut by 4 bases, the J end by 1 base, with 10 bases between. This CDR3 spans 14 amino acids. The CDR3 DNA reads as TGTGCCAGTAGTAGGCTACGAGAGAACACTGAAGCTTTCTTT. It encodes CASSRLRENTEAFF.

There are many counts of this clone. This chain links TRBV7-8 with TRBJ2-7; D uncertain. Trimming left V 1 base short and J 3 bases short, with 10 bases between. The CDR3 is 14 amino acids. CDR1 and CDR2 (germline): SGHVS, FQNEAQ. CDR3 protein: CASSLVALGYEQYF. The CDR3 DNA sequence: TGTGCCAGCAGCTTAGTTGCTCTGGGCTACGAGCAGTACTTC.

CDR3 loop: CASSPQGAGYGYTF. Written as DNA, the CDR3 is TGTGCCAGCAGTCCACAGGGGGCCGGCTATGGCTACACCTTC. The V gene is TRBV27, the J gene TRBJ1-2, with 9 bases lining up with TRBD1. The CDR3 has 14 amino acids. V shed 5 bases, J shed 4 bases, and the junction held 5 bases outside the gene matches. Germline CDR1 MNHEY, CDR2 SMNVEV (reference sequence).

The chain employs TRBV7-2 and TRBJ2-7, with D unclear. V was shortened by 2 bases and J by 7 bases, with 12 bases between the two germline ends. Germline-derived CDR1 and CDR2 are SGHTA and FQGNSA. The CDR3 runs to 13 residues. This CDR3 is CASSLPRRREQYF. In DNA, the CDR3 is TGTGCCAGCAGCTTACCCCGCCGGAGAGAGCAGTACTTC.

The genes are TRBV5-6 and TRBJ2-7, with TRBD1 matching 7 bases. Germline trimming cut 2 bases from V and 7 bases from J; bases unmatched to any gene: 6. CDR1 is SGHDT and CDR2 is YYEEEE in the germline V gene. The CDR3 sequence is 13 residues long. The CDR3 DNA reads TGTGCCAGCAGCTTACAGGGGCAAAATGAGCAGTACTTC. This codes for CASSLQGQNEQYF. Full variable domain (rest looked up from reference TRBV5-6 and TRBJ2-7): DAGVTQSPTHLIKTRGQQVTLRCSPKSGHDTVSWYQQALGQGPQFIFQYYEEEERQRGNFPDRFSGHQFPNYSSELNVNALLLGDSALYLCASSLQGQNEQYFGPGTRLTVT.

The chain employs TRBV7-2 and TRBJ2-7, with a weak D call TRBD2 (5 bases). The V gene's germline CDR1 is SGHTA and CDR2 FQGNSA. Trimming cost V 4 bases and J 6 bases, with 19 bases left between them. The CDR3 is 15 residues long. The CDR3 region is CASSSPGFWASEQYF. The CDR3 coding sequence is TGTGCCAGCAGCTCCCCGGGGTTCTGGGCCTCCGAGCAGTACTTC.

There are a few counts of this clone. This chain connects TRBV13 to TRBJ1-1, with D unresolved. Per germline, CDR1 PRHDT and CDR2 FYEKMQ (reference sequence). Trimming cost V 0 bases and J 1 base, with 3 bases left between them. The CDR3 sequence is 13 residues long. For the CDR3, the DNA is TGTGCCAGCAGCTTAGGACAGAACACTGAAGCTTTCTTT. Residues: CASSLGQNTEAFF.

The chain joins TRBV5-4 to TRBJ2-2; 10 bases are shared with TRBD2. Germline V CDR1 and CDR2: SGHNT, YYREEE (reference sequence). CDR3 length: 13 amino acids. The J segment lost 7 bases and the V segment lost 4 bases, leaving 1 base of the junction unmatched. The CDR3 DNA sequence: TGTGCCAGCAGCCGGACTAGCGGCGGGGAGCTGTTTTTT. It yields the protein CASSRTSGGELFF.

The chain couples TRBV10-3 to TRBJ2-7; D unclear. V was clipped by 7 bases and J by 3 bases, with 13 bases between them. This CDR3 is built from 13 residues. Germline CDR1 and CDR2: ENHRY and SYGVKD. CDR3 coding DNA: TGTGCCATCACCCACCTGCCGGGCTACGAGCAGTACTTC. Translation gives CAITHLPGYEQYF.

The rearrangement joins TRBV30 to TRBJ2-2; 8 bases match TRBD2. Trimming took 0 bases from V and 7 from J; bases not matched to a gene: 7. This CDR3 has 15 residues. The germline V gene encodes CDR1 GTSNPN and CDR2 SVGIG (reference sequence). The chain's CDR3 is CAWSVKRGSGGELFF. The CDR3 DNA follows: TGTGCCTGGAGTGTCAAGCGGGGGTCTGGCGGGGAGCTGTTTTTT.

The chain couples TRBV10-3 to TRBJ2-1, with 7 bases lining up with TRBD2. Germline V gives CDR1 ENHRY, CDR2 SYGVKD. Trimming took 3 bases from V and 9 from J; bases not matched to a gene: 5. This CDR3 is 13 amino acids long. CDR3 in amino acids: CAISDGTTGEQFF. CDR3 coding DNA: TGTGCCATCAGTGACGGGACTACAGGTGAGCAGTTCTTC.

V usage is TRBV7-2 and J usage is TRBJ2-3; 14 positions match TRBD2. V shed 5 bases, J shed 4 bases, and the junction held 5 bases outside the gene matches. This CDR3 contains 16 residues. CDR1 and CDR2 (germline): SGHTA, FQGNSA. The CDR3 sequence: CASSAEGLAGADTQYF. Here the CDR3 DNA reads TGTGCCAGCAGCGCCGAGGGACTAGCGGGAGCAGATACGCAGTATTTT.

The chain is built from TRBV9 and TRBJ2-7, with D unclear. The CDR3 is made up of 14 amino acids. V was shortened by 0 bases and J by 3 bases, with 10 bases between the two germline ends. The germline V gene has CDR1 SGDLS and CDR2 YYNGEE. CDR3 residues: CASSVGLSHYEQYF. As DNA, the CDR3 is TGTGCCAGCAGCGTAGGTTTGTCACACTACGAGCAGTACTTC.

The chain couples TRBV11-2 to TRBJ1-3; tentative D call: TRBD1 (5 bases). V lost 2 bases and J 4 bases, leaving 15 bases between the germline ends. Germline V gene sequence: CDR1 SGHAT, CDR2 FQNNGV. The CDR3 is made up of 16 amino acids. The CDR3 nucleotides are TGTGCCAGCAGCTTACAACCGGGACGGATCGGAAACACCATATATTTT. It is translated as CASSLQPGRIGNTIYF. The variable domain in full, completed from reference TRBV11-2 and TRBJ1-3, reads EAGVAQSPRYKIIEKRQSVAFWCNPISGHATLYWYQQILGQGPKLLIQFQNNGVVDDSQLPKDRFSAERLKGVDSTLKIQPAKLEDSAVYLCASSLQPGRIGNTIYFGEGSWLTVV.

On this clone itself: Compared with germline, one end of the junction differs, possibly owing to a read error. Within the sample, other DNA sequences also encode this same CDR3. V gene TRBV19 combines with J gene TRBJ1-2, with D perhaps TRBD1 (6 bases). CDR1 and CDR2 (germline): LNHDA, SQIVND (reference sequence). The CDR3 loop spans 15 amino acids. Here the CDR3 DNA reads TGCGCCACCCTTGACACGGGGAAACAGGGTAGGGGCTACACCTTC. Translation: CATLDTGKQGRGYTF.

J is TRBJ2-3 and V is TRBV19, with 9 positions matching TRBD1. This CDR3 is 16 amino acids long. The trim removed 3 bases at V and 4 bases at J, leaving 8 bases unmatched. CDR1 is LNHDA and CDR2 is SQIVND in the germline V gene (reference sequence). The CDR3 reads CASSIQGQGLPDTQYF. CDR3 sequence (DNA): TGTGCCAGTAGTATCCAGGGACAGGGATTGCCAGATACGCAGTATTTT.

V is TRBV19 and J is TRBJ2-7; TRBD1 agrees at 7 bases. V lost 5 bases and J lost 5; bases outside the gene matches: 6. The CDR3 length is 13 residues. CDR1 LNHDA and CDR2 SQIVND come from the germline V gene (reference sequence). The CDR3 bases are TGTGCCAGTAGTGCCCACAGGGGCAACGAGCAGTACTTC. Translated: CASSAHRGNEQYF.

This clone showed up just a few times. The CDR3 DNA reads TGTGCCAGCAGCCCATTCGACAGGGTGGGTAGCTATGGCTACACCTTC. This gives the protein CASSPFDRVGSYGYTF. The chain has TRBV9 and TRBJ1-2; 7 bases line up with TRBD1. Trimming took 4 bases from V and 4 from J; bases not matched to a gene: 13. This CDR3 is built from 16 residues. Germline assignment: CDR1 SGDLS and CDR2 YYNGEE.

The chain employs TRBV12-5 and TRBJ2-1; a weak D match, TRBD2 (5 bases). Germline V gene sequence: CDR1 LGHNT, CDR2 FRNRAP. CDR3 length: 15 amino acids. V lost 1 base and J lost 2, with 9 bases in between. In nucleotides, the CDR3 is TGTGCTAGTGGTTTGGGAGCGGAGGCCTACAATGAGCAGTTCTTC. It encodes CASGLGAEAYNEQFF.

This chain joins TRBV14 and TRBJ2-7; 7 bases are a match to TRBD2. The V segment lost 0 bases and the J segment 7 bases; nucleotides outside the gene matches: 3. The CDR3 extends over 13 amino acids. In germline, CDR1 is SGHDN, CDR2 FVKESK. The DNA of the CDR3 is TGTGCCAGCAGCCAAGATCTCGGGGGGGAGCAGTACTTC. Protein product: CASSQDLGGEQYF.

The genes are TRBV28 and TRBJ2-1, with D unclear. Trimming cost V 2 bases and J 2 bases, with 1 base left between them. Germline V gives CDR1 MDHEN, CDR2 SYDVKM. The CDR3 consists of 12 residues. The CDR3 is CASSLTYNEQFF. The CDR3 DNA sequence: TGTGCCAGCAGTTTAACCTACAATGAGCAGTTCTTC.

This clone was observed a handful of times. The CDR3, as DNA: TGTGCCAGCTCCTATTTGACAGGGGCCAACACTGAAGCTTTCTTT. Translated: CASSYLTGANTEAFF. J is TRBJ1-1 and V is TRBV18; 8 bases align to TRBD1. Germline-derived CDR1 and CDR2 are KGHSH and LQKENI. Trimming at V came to 6 bases and at J to 2 bases, leaving 8 bases not matched to a gene. The CDR3 is 15 amino acids. The full variable domain, rest sourced from reference TRBV18 and TRBJ1-1, is NAGVMQNPRHLVRRRGQEARLRCSPMKGHSHVYWYRQLPEEGLKFMVYLQKENIIDESGMPKERFSAEFPKEGPSILRIQQVVRGDSAAYFCASSYLTGANTEAFFGQGTRLTVV.

This sequence joins TRBV7-2 and TRBJ1-1, with a weak D call TRBD1 (6 bases). This CDR3 contains 12 residues. V dropped 5 bases and J dropped 7 bases, with 11 bases sitting between them. Germline V gene lookup returns CDR1 SGHTA and CDR2 FQGNSA. The CDR3 sequence: CASSLTGLEAFF. DNA for the CDR3: TGTGCCAGCAGCCTGACAGGCCTTGAAGCTTTCTTT.

The chain uses TRBV6-4 and TRBJ2-2, with D unresolved. This CDR3 contains 12 residues. The V gene's germline CDR1 is MRHNA and CDR2 SNTAGT. V was cut by 3 bases and J by 3 bases, with 2 bases left in between. This chain's CDR3 is CASSEDTGELFF. CDR3 nucleotides: TGTGCCAGCAGTGAGGACACCGGGGAGCTGTTTTTT.